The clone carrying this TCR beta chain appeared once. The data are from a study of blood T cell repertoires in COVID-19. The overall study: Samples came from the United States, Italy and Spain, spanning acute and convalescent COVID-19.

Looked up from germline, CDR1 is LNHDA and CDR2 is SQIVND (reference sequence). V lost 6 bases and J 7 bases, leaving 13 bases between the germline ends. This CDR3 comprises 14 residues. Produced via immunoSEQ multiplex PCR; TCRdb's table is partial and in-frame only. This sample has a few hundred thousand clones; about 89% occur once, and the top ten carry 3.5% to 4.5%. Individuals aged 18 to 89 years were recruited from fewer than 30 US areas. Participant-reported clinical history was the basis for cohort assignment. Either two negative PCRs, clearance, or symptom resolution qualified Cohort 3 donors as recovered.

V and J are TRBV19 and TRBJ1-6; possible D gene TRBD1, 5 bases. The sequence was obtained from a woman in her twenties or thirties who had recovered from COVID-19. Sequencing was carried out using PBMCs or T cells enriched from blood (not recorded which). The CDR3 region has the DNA TGTGCCAGTAGCCCGACAGTCCCCAATTCACCCCTCCACTTT. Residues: CASSPTVPNSPLHF.